The 4 T cell receptor beta chains below were found in one sample sequenced in a study of blood T cell repertoires in COVID-19. Profiling relied on immunoSEQ multiplex PCR, and the TCRdb table lists in-frame clones only, not all of them. The top ten clones hold over 8% of a sample with roughly 250,000 clones, about 86% of them seen once. The sequenced sample consisted of peripheral blood. The receptors stem from an elderly woman with acute or convalescent COVID-19.

V usage is TRBV11-2 and J usage is TRBJ2-3, with D perhaps matching TRBD2 (5 bases). The CDR3 contains 15 residues. The germline CDR1 and CDR2 sequences are SGHAT and FQNNGV. The germline V and J ends were trimmed by 5 bases and 1 base, with 13 bases remaining between them. The chain's CDR3 is CASSTLGERTDTQYF. The CDR3 nucleotides are TGTGCCAGCAGCACCCTCGGGGAGCGCACAGATACGCAGTATTTT.

The chain combines TRBV14 with TRBJ2-7; 8 nucleotides match TRBD1. The CDR3 runs 15 residues. CDR1 is SGHDN, CDR2 FVKESK, per germline. V was pared by 2 bases and J by 1 base, with 4 bases of the junction left unmatched. CDR3 bases: TGTGCCAGCAGCCAAAGGACAGGGACATCCTACGAGCAGTACTTC. Residues: CASSQRTGTSYEQYF.

V and J are TRBV9 and TRBJ2-2; D gene unclear. Germline V gene data show CDR1 as SGDLS and CDR2 as YYNGEE. CDR3 length: 13 amino acids. V lost 1 base and J lost 5, with 6 bases in between. The CDR3 region is CASSVQITGELFF. The CDR3 DNA reads as TGTGCCAGCAGCGTACAGATAACCGGGGAGCTGTTTTTT.

This rearrangement joins TRBV12-3 or TRBV12-4 to TRBJ1-2; perhaps TRBD1 as D (5 bases). Trimming stripped 4 bases from V and 6 bases from J, with 9 bases between. CDR3 size: 12 residues. The CDR3 here is CASSWGGNGYTF. The DNA of the CDR3 is TGTGCCAGCAGTTGGGGGGGGAATGGCTACACCTTC.